This T cell receptor beta chain was documented in a study of cytomegalovirus exposure and HLA in healthy donors. CDR3 size: 12 residues. Per germline, CDR1 MNHNY and CDR2 SVGAGI (reference sequence). V shed 2 bases and J shed 11 bases, with 12 bases lying between them. Assay used: immunoSEQ multiplex PCR; TCRdb lists only in-frame clones, some missing. The sample yields 110,000 or so clones, 85% to 90% seen once. For this clone: What it binds is unknown.

Regarding the study as a whole: The tendency of first-cohort TCR clusters to co-occur in the roughly 120 validation repertoires was the finding of a later analysis.

This TCR derives from a woman younger than 30 in good health and CMV-seropositive. The specimen sequenced was PBMCs. The rearrangement uses TRBV6-6 and TRBJ1-1; D is unresolved. For the CDR3, the DNA is TGTGCCAGCAGTTACCTAGGTAATGGGGCTTTCTTT. Protein: CASSYLGNGAFF.